The next 20 T cell receptor beta chains were all read from a single sample in a study of shared clonotypes between healthy human individuals. Using immunoSEQ multiplex PCR, the repertoire was profiled, and TCRdb retains in-frame clones only, with some absent. The sample has roughly 520,000 clones, 90% to 96% seen once. The sequencing sample was made of naive CD4+ T cells sorted from blood. Subset indicated: CD45RA+ positively selected. These receptors were collected from a woman aged 30 to 39 in good health.

The chain employs TRBV18 and TRBJ2-1; D is perhaps TRBD2 (7 bases). CDR3 size: 15 residues. Germline CDR1 KGHSH, CDR2 LQKENI. The V and J ends lost 1 base and 4 bases respectively, with 11 bases between them. CDR3 nucleotide sequence: TGTGCCAGCTCACCACGGGAGGGGGGATACAATGAGCAGTTCTTC. Protein: CASSPREGGYNEQFF.

V gene TRBV27 combines with J gene TRBJ1-2; 9 nucleotides agree with TRBD1. Germline loops: CDR1 MNHEY, CDR2 SMNVEV (reference sequence). The trim removed 3 bases at V and 8 bases at J, leaving 7 bases unmatched. The CDR3 spans 14 residues. The CDR3 loop reads CASSFQGQGQGYTF. The CDR3 DNA reads TGTGCCAGCAGTTTTCAAGGACAGGGGCAAGGCTACACCTTC.

This chain connects TRBV27 to TRBJ2-1; D is uncertain. The germline V gene has CDR1 MNHEY and CDR2 SMNVEV (reference sequence). Trimming pared 7 bases from V and 9 bases from J, leaving 13 bases between. CDR3 length equals 12 residues. The CDR3 DNA reads as TGTGCCAGCAAGCCTCGGGTTGGTGAGCAGTTCTTC. Translating it yields CASKPRVGEQFF.

The chain is built from TRBV28 and TRBJ1-2, with D maybe TRBD1 (6 bases). Germline V gene data show CDR1 as MDHEN and CDR2 as SYDVKM. V dropped 7 bases and J dropped 6 bases, with 15 bases sitting between them. This CDR3 region has 13 residues. CDR3 in amino acids: CASTLGGRNGYTF. CDR3 coding DNA: TGTGCCAGCACCTTGGGGGGGCGGAATGGCTACACCTTC.

The chain carries TRBV4-1 and TRBJ1-2, with TRBD1 matching 7 bases. There are 19 residues in the CDR3. V lost 1 base to trimming and J lost 0 bases; unmatched junction nucleotides: 14. From germline, CDR1 is MGHRA and CDR2 YSYEKL. CDR3 in DNA: TGCGCCAGCAGCCAAGGGGTGGGACCGGGACAGAGATCTAACTATGGCTACACCTTC. Encoded protein: CASSQGVGPGQRSNYGYTF.

This clone was seen a single time. The chain recombines TRBV11-2 with TRBJ2-5; 8 bases match TRBD2. The closer fit of TRBJ2-7 to the DNA end suggests the J call may be wrong. The CDR3 contains 18 residues. Germline V gene data show CDR1 as SGHAT and CDR2 as FQNNGV. The CDR3 DNA reads TGTGCCAGCACCCTAAGGGGGGGCAAGCGGGAGTCTGGGAACGAGCAGTACTTC. It is translated as CASTLRGGKRESGNEQYF.

V is TRBV27 and J is TRBJ1-1, with D uncertain. Trimming removed 0 bases from V and 2 bases from J, with 10 bases in between. There are 15 residues in the CDR3. The germline gives CDR1 MNHEY, CDR2 SMNVEV (reference sequence). CDR3 region: CASSLSIQANTEAFF. CDR3 in DNA: TGTGCCAGCAGTTTATCGATCCAGGCAAACACTGAAGCTTTCTTT.

The V gene is TRBV2, the J gene TRBJ2-7, with TRBD2 matching 15 bases. V trimming: 3 bases; J trimming: 4 bases; junction bases outside the gene matches: 7. Looked up from germline, CDR1 is SNHLY and CDR2 is FYNNEI. CDR3 length equals 17 residues. As DNA, the CDR3 is TGTGCCAGCAGTGAGGCACGGACTAGCGGGAGGGTTTACGAGCAGTACTTC. As protein: CASSEARTSGRVYEQYF.

This sequence joins TRBV7-7 and TRBJ2-7, with 14 bases that match TRBD2. The CDR3 loop spans 16 amino acids. Per germline, CDR1 SSHAT and CDR2 FNYEAQ (reference sequence). Germline trimming cut 5 bases from V and 1 base from J; bases unmatched to any gene: 4. The CDR3 DNA is TGTGCCAGCAGCCCCGGACTAGCGGGAGGATCCTACGAGCAGTACTTC. Translated: CASSPGLAGGSYEQYF.

The chain employs TRBV5-1 and TRBJ2-5; TRBD1 matches 7 bases. The V segment lost 0 bases and the J segment 5 bases; nucleotides outside the gene matches: 4. Germline V CDR1 and CDR2: SGHRS, YFSETQ. This CDR3 has 14 amino acids. CDR3 nucleotides: TGCGCCAGCAGCTTGGACAGGGGATCGGAGACCCAGTACTTC. As protein: CASSLDRGSETQYF.

This clone was found a few times. V gene TRBV28 combines with J gene TRBJ1-1, with D perhaps matching TRBD1 (6 bases). The CDR3 loop spans 15 amino acids. Trimming took off 6 bases at V and 5 bases at J, with 19 bases between the two ends. Germline V gene sequence: CDR1 MDHEN, CDR2 SYDVKM. DNA of the CDR3: TGTGCCAGCAGCTCAGGTACAAACAGGGAGACTGAAGCTTTCTTT. Translated: CASSSGTNRETEAFF.

The rearrangement uses TRBV27 and TRBJ2-7, with D possibly called TRBD1 or TRBD2 (6 bases each). This CDR3 has 11 amino acids. Germline V CDR1 and CDR2: MNHEY, SMNVEV (reference sequence). V lost 6 bases and J lost 12, with 15 bases in between. CDR3 nucleotides: TGTGCCAGCAGGAGGGGGGACGTGGGGTACTTC. Residues: CASRRGDVGYF.

The chain employs TRBV7-9 and TRBJ1-1, with 7 positions matching TRBD1. V lost 5 bases to trimming and J lost 0 bases; unmatched junction nucleotides: 6. CDR1 is SEHNR, CDR2 FQNEAQ, per germline (reference sequence). The CDR3 loop spans 15 amino acids. CDR3 nucleotide sequence: TGTGCCAGCAGCAAACCGGGACAGATGAACACTGAAGCTTTCTTT. It translates to CASSKPGQMNTEAFF.

Regarding this clone: Other DNA sequences in this sample translate to the same CDR3. The chain couples TRBV5-1 to TRBJ2-7, with 11 bases matching TRBD2. Trimming cost V 0 bases and J 3 bases; bases outside gene matches: 2. The CDR3 is 15 residues long. The germline V gene encodes CDR1 SGHRS and CDR2 YFSETQ. This chain's CDR3 is CASSLGLAGSYEQYF. The CDR3 nucleotides are TGCGCCAGCAGCTTGGGACTAGCGGGGAGCTACGAGCAGTACTTC.

The chain employs TRBV2 and TRBJ1-4; perhaps TRBD1 as D (5 bases). With 5 bases removed from V and 4 bases from J, the gap between germline ends came to 11 bases. This CDR3 has 14 residues. The germline V gene encodes CDR1 SNHLY and CDR2 FYNNEI. The CDR3 nucleotides read TGTGCCAGCAGTTCGACAGATCTTAATGAAAAACTGTTTTTT. Protein sequence: CASSSTDLNEKLFF.

This chain links TRBV5-1 with TRBJ2-5; the D gene is possibly TRBD2 (6 bases). Per the germline V gene, CDR1 is SGHRS and CDR2 is YFSETQ. CDR3 length equals 14 residues. Deletions cut 4 bases from V and 1 base from J, with 11 bases between. DNA for the CDR3: TGCGCCAGCAGCCCCGGGGGTGCCCAAGAGACCCAGTACTTC. Amino acid sequence: CASSPGGAQETQYF.

The chain combines TRBV29-1 with TRBJ2-5; 8 bases agree with TRBD2. The closer fit of TRBJ2-7 to the DNA end suggests the J call may be wrong. The germline gives CDR1 SQVTM, CDR2 ANQGSEA. CDR3 size: 14 residues. CDR3 nucleotides: TGCAGCGTTGTTTTTGCGGGAGGTGCCTACGAGCAGTACTTC. The encoded protein is CSVVFAGGAYEQYF.

The chain employs TRBV6-5 and TRBJ2-6, with a tentative D call TRBD2 (6 bases). Trimming shortened V by 4 bases and J by 1 base, and 8 bases separated the two germline ends. The CDR3 loop spans 15 amino acids. Germline V CDR1 and CDR2: MNHEY, SVGAGI. CDR3 amino acids: CASSFRGSGANVLTF. For the CDR3, the DNA is TGTGCCAGCAGTTTCCGGGGGTCTGGGGCCAACGTCCTGACTTTC.

CDR3 loop: CASSPRTPYTDTQYF. The CDR3 nucleotides are TGTGCCAGTAGCCCGCGGACTCCCTACACAGATACGCAGTATTTT. The V gene is TRBV19, the J gene TRBJ2-3, with D perhaps TRBD2 (5 bases). V lost 6 bases, J lost 2 bases, and 15 bases lay in between. Germline-derived CDR1 and CDR2 are LNHDA and SQIVND (reference sequence). CDR3 length: 15 amino acids.

This chain connects TRBV6-5 to TRBJ2-7, with a possible D match to TRBD1 (5 bases). V was pared by 3 bases and J by 3 bases, with 9 bases between. From germline, CDR1 is MNHEY and CDR2 SVGAGI. There are 13 residues in the CDR3. The CDR3 DNA reads TGTGCCAGCAGTTATGGGGCAGACTACGAGCAGTACTTC. This codes for CASSYGADYEQYF.